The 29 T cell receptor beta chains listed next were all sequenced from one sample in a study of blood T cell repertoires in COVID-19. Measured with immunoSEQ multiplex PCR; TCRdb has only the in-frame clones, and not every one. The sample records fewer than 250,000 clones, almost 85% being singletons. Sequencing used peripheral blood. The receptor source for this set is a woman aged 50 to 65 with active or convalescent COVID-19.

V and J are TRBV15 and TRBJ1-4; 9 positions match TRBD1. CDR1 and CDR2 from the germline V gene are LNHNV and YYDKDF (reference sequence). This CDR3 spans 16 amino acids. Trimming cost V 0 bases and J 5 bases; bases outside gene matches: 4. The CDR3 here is CATSREGGTGNEKLFF. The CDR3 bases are TGTGCCACCAGCAGAGAGGGCGGGACAGGGAATGAAAAACTGTTTTTT. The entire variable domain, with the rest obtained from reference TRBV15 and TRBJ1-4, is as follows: DAMVIQNPRYQVTQFGKPVTLSCSQTLNHNVMYWYQQKSSQAPKLLFHYYDKDFNNEADTPDNFQSRRPNTSFCFLDIRSPGLGDTAMYLCATSREGGTGNEKLFFGSGTQLSVL.

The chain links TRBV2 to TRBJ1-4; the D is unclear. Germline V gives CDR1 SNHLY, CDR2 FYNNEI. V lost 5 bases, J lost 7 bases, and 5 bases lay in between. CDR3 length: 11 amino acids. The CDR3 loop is CASSPFEKLFF. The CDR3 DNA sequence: TGTGCCAGCAGTCCCTTTGAAAAACTGTTTTTT.

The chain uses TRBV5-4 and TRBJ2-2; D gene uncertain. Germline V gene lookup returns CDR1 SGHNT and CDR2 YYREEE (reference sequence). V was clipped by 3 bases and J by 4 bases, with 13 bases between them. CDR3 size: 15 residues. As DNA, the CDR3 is TGTGCCAGCAGCTATAAAGCGTTGGGCACCGGGGAGCTGTTTTTT. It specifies CASSYKALGTGELFF.

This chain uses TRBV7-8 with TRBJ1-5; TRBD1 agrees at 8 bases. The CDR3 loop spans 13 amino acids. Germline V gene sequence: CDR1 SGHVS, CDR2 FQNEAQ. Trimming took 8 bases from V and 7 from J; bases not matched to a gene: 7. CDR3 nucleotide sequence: TGTGCCAGCCGGGACAGGCTCGACCAGCCCCAGCATTTT. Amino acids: CASRDRLDQPQHF.

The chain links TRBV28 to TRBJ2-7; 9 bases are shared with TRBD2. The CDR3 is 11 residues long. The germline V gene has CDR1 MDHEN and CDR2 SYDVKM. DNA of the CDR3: TGTGGGACTAGCGTCCTCTACGAGCAGTACTTC. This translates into CGTSVLYEQYF.

The CDR3 DNA sequence: TGTGCCAGCAGCCCAGGGACAGGGGGCGGTTATGGCTACACCTTC. It specifies CASSPGTGGGYGYTF. V and J are TRBV5-6 and TRBJ1-2; 12 positions match TRBD1. This CDR3 region has 15 residues. Germline V gene data show CDR1 as SGHDT and CDR2 as YYEEEE. The V and J ends lost 4 bases and 5 bases, in that order; junction bases with no gene match: 6.

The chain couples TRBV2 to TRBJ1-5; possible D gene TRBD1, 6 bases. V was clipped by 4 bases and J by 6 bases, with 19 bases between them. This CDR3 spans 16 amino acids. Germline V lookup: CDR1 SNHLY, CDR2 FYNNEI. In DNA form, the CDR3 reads TGTGCCAGCAGTGTGAACGGGGCAGGGGTCCCTCAGCCCCAGCATTTT. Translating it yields CASSVNGAGVPQPQHF.

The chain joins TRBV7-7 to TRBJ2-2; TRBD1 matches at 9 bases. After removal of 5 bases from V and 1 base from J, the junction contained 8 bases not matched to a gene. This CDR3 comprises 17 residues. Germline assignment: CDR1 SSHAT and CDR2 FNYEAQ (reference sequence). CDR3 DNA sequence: TGTGCCAGCAGCCCAGGCCGGGACAGGGAGAACACCGGGGAGCTGTTTTTT. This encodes CASSPGRDRENTGELFF.

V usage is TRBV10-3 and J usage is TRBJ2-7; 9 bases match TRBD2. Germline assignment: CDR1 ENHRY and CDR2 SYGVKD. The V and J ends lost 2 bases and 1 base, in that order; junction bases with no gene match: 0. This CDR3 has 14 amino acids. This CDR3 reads CAISELAGSYEQYF. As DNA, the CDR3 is TGTGCCATCAGTGAGCTAGCGGGGTCCTACGAGCAGTACTTC.

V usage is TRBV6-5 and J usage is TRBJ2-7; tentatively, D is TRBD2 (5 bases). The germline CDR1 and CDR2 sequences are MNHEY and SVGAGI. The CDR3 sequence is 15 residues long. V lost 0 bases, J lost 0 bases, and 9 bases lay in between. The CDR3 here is CASSYSWGVSYEQYF. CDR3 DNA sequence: TGTGCCAGCAGTTACTCGTGGGGAGTCTCCTACGAGCAGTACTTC.

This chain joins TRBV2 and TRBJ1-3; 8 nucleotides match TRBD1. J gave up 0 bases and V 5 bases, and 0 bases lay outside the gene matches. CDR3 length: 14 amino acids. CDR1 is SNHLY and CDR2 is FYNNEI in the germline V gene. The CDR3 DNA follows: TGTGCCAGCAGTACAGGGGGCTCTGGAAACACCATATATTTT. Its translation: CASSTGGSGNTIYF.

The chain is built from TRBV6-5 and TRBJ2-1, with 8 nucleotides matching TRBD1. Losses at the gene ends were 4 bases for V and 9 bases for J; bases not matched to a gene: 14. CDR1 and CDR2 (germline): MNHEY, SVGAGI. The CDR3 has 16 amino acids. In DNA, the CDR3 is TGTGCCAGCAGTTTCACAGGGGGAGCTCATCGTCCTGAGCAGTTCTTC. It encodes CASSFTGGAHRPEQFF.

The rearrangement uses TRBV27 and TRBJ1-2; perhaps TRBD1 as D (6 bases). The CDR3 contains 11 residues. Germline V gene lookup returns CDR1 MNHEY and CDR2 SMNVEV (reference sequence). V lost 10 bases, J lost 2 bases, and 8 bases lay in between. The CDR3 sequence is CATQGNYGYTF. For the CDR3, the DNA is TGTGCCACCCAGGGGAACTATGGCTACACCTTC.

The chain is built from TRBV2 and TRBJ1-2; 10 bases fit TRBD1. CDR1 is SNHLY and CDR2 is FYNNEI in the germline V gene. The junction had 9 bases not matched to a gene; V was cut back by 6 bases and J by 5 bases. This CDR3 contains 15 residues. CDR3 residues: CASRRQGAGRYGYTF. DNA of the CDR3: TGTGCCAGCAGGAGACAGGGGGCCGGTCGGTATGGCTACACCTTC.

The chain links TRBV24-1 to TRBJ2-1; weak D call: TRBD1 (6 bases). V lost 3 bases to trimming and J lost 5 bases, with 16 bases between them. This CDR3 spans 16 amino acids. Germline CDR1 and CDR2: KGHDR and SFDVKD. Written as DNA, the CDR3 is TGTGCCACCAGTGATAACAGGGTACTGACCAACAATGAGCAGTTCTTC. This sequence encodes CATSDNRVLTNNEQFF.

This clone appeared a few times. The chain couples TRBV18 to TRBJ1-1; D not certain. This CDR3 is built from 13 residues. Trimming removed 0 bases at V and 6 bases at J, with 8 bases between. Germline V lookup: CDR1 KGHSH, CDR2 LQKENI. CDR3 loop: CASSPPSRAEAFF. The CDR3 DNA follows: TGTGCCAGCTCACCACCTTCCCGGGCTGAAGCTTTCTTT.

DNA of the CDR3: TGTGCCAGCAACTTCGGGACTAGCGGGGGGGAGACCCAGTACTTC. Its protein product is CASNFGTSGGETQYF. This chain links TRBV3-1 (or the pseudogene TRBV3-2) with TRBJ2-5, with 15 bases aligning to TRBD2. The ends lost 7 bases at V and 5 bases at J; junction bases unmatched: 5. Germline lookup yields CDR1 LGHDT and CDR2 YNNKEL (reference sequence). The length of the CDR3 is 15 residues.

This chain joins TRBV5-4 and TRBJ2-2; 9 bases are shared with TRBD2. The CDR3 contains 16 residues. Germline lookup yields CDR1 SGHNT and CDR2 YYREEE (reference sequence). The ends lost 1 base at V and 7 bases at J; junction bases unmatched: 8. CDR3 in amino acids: CASSLRGGGAIGELFF. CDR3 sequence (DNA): TGTGCCAGCAGCTTGCGTGGCGGGGGGGCCATCGGGGAGCTGTTTTTT.

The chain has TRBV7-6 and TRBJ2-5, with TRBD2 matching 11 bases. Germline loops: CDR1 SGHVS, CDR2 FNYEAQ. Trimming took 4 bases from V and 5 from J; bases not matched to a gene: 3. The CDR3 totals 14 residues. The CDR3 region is CASSSSGGTETQYF. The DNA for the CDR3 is TGTGCCAGCAGCTCTAGCGGGGGGACCGAGACCCAGTACTTC.

The CDR3 loop reads CASSSATNEKLFF. Written as DNA, the CDR3 is TGTGCCAGCAGTTCAGCAACTAATGAAAAACTGTTTTTT. The chain couples TRBV12-3 or TRBV12-4 to TRBJ1-4; D unresolved. Trimming took 4 bases from V and 0 from J, leaving 3 bases between them. The CDR3 is 13 residues long.

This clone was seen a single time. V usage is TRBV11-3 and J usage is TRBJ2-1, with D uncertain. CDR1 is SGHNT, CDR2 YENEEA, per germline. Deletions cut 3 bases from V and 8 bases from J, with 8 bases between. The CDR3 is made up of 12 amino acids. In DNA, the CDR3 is TGTGCCAGCAGCTTCAGTGGCCATGAGCAGTTCTTC. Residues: CASSFSGHEQFF.

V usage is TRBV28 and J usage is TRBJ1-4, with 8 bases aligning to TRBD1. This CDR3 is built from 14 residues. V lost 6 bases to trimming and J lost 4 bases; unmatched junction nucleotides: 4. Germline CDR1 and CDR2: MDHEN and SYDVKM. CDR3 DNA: TGTGCCAGCAGCGCGACAGGGGTTAATGAAAAACTGTTTTTT. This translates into CASSATGVNEKLFF.

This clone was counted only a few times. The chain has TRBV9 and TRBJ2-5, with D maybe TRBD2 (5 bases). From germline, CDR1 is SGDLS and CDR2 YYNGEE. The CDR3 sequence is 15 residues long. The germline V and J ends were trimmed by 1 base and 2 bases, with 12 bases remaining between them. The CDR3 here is CASSVSPTRQETQYF. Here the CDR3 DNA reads TGTGCCAGCAGCGTATCCCCCACTAGGCAAGAGACCCAGTACTTC.

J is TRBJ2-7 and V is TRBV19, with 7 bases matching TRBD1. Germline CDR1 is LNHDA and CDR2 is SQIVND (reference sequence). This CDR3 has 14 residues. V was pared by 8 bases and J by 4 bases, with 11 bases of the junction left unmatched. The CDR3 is CASRGTAPRYEQYF. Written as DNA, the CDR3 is TGTGCCAGTCGAGGGACAGCTCCCCGGTACGAGCAGTACTTC.

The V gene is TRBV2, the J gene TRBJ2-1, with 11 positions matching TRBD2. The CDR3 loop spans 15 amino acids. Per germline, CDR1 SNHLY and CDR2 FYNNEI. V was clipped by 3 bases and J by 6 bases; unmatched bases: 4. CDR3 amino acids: CASSDVAGGPNEQFF. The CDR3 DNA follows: TGTGCCAGCAGTGATGTAGCGGGGGGGCCCAATGAGCAGTTCTTC.

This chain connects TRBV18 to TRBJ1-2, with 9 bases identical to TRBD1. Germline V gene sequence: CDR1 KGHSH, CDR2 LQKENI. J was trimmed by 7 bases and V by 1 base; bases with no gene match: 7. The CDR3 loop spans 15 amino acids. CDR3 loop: CASSPQGQGSSGYTF. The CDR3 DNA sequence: TGTGCCAGCTCACCACAGGGACAGGGAAGTTCTGGCTACACCTTC.

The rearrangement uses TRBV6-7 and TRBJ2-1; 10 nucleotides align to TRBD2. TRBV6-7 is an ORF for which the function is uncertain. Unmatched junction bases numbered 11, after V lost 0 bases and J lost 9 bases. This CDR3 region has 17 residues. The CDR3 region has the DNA TGTGCCAGCAGTTACTCGCCTAGCGGGGGCTATTGGAGTGAGCAGTTCTTC. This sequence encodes CASSYSPSGGYWSEQFF.

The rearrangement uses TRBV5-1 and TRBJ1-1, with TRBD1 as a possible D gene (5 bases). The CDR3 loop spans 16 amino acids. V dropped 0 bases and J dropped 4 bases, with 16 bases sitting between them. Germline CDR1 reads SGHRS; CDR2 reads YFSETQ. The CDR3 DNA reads TGCGCCAGCAGCTTGGCCGGGACTCCCCCGGGCACTGAAGCTTTCTTT. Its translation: CASSLAGTPPGTEAFF.

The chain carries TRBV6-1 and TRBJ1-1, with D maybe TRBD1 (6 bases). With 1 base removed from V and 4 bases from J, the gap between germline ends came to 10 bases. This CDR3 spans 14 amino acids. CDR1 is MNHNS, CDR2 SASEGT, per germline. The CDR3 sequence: CASSEVSRGTEAFF. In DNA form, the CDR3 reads TGTGCCAGCAGTGAAGTATCCAGGGGCACTGAAGCTTTCTTT.